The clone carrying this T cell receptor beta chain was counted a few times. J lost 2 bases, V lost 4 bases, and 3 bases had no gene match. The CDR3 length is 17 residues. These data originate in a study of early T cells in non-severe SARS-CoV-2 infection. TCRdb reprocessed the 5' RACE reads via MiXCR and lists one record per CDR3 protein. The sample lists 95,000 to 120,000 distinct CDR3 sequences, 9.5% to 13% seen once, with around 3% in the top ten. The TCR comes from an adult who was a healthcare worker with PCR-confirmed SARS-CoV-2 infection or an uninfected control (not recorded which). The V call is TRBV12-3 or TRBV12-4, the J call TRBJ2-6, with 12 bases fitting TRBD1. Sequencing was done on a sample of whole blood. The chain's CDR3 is CASSSGQGATGANVLTF. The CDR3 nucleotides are TGTGCCAGCAGTTCGGGACAGGGGGCTACTGGGGCCAACGTCCTGACTTTC.